This is a list of T cell receptor beta chains from one sample in a study of CD8 T cells in Susac syndrome. One entry per CDR3 protein results from TCRdb running MiXCR on the immunoSEQ multiplex PCR reads. Of tens of thousands of distinct CDR3 sequences in the sample, 90% to 95% are singletons; the top ten hold around 0.15%. The sequencing input was CD4+ T cells from PBMCs. The receptors come from a human donor with Susac syndrome. CDR3s include the opening cysteine and the closing phenylalanine or tryptophan. A D gene is named only where the DNA matches it firmly. Expanded clones are given a class, and other clones once, few, many or no size at all.

>TRBJ2-7|TRBD2|.|TRBV27
TGTGCCAGCAGTTCAACCGGGACTAAGCCCTACGAGCAGTACTTC
CASSSTGTKPYEQYF
>TRBJ1-2|TRBD1|.|TRBV20-1
TGCAGTGCCACGACAGGGGGCTTCTATGGCTACACCTTC
CSATTGGFYGYTF
>TRBJ2-1|TRBD2|once|TRBV27
TGTGCCAGCAGGGGGACGTCGACTAGCGGGGCAAGATCCTACAATGAGCAGTTCTTC
CASRGTSTSGARSYNEQFF
>TRBJ2-1|.|.|TRBV7-9
TGTGCCAGCAGGGAAGGGCACACACAGAATGAGCAGTTCTTC
CASREGHTQNEQFF
>TRBJ2-3|TRBD2|.|TRBV29-1
TGCAGCGTTGTACTAGCGGGGCGCACAGATACGCAGTATTTT
CSVVLAGRTDTQYF
>TRBJ1-2|.|.|TRBV7-2
TGTGCCAGCAGCTTGGGGCCTATTTATGGCTACACCTTC
CASSLGPIYGYTF
>TRBJ2-3|.|.|TRBV3-1
TGTGCCAGCAGCCAACTGTCATACACTAGCACAGATACGCAGTATTTT
CASSQLSYTSTDTQYF
>TRBJ1-6|.|.|TRBV5-1
TGCGCCAGCAGCGTCGGAGAAGGGTGGTCACCCCTCCACTTT
CASSVGEGWSPLHF
>TRBJ1-5|TRBD1|once|TRBV7-2
TGTGCCAGCAGCCCCGCCGGGACAGGGGGCGCTGGGTTGAACCAGCCCCAGCATTTT
CASSPAGTGGAGLNQPQHF
>TRBJ2-1|TRBD2|.|TRBV27
TGTGCCAGCGTAAGCGGGGGGCTCTACAATGAGCAGTTCTTC
CASVSGGLYNEQFF
>TRBJ2-5|.|.|TRBV18
TGTGCCAGCTCACCAGTGGAGCGGGTGGAGACCCAGTACTTC
CASSPVERVETQYF
>TRBJ2-6|.|.|TRBV5-1
TGCGCCAGCAGCAAGAACGGCAGGGCTCCTTCCTCTGGGGCCAACGTCCTGACTTTC
CASSKNGRAPSSGANVLTF
>TRBJ2-1|TRBD1|.|TRBV5-1
TGCGCCAGCAGCCCGGGACAGGGGGACAATGAGCAGTTCTTC
CASSPGQGDNEQFF
>TRBJ1-2|.|.|TRBV5-1
TGCGCCAGCAGCTTGGGGACAGCAAACTATGGCTACACCTTC
CASSLGTANYGYTF
>TRBJ2-7|.|.|TRBV20-1
TGCAGTGCTAGACCAGCGCCCGAGGGGGAGCAGTACTTC
CSARPAPEGEQYF
>TRBJ1-1|.|.|TRBV7-9
TGTGCCAGCAGACCCGGGACGAACACTGAAGCTTTCTTT
CASRPGTNTEAFF
>TRBJ2-3|TRBD2|.|TRBV7-8
TGTGCCAGCAGCTTAAAAGCGGGGGCCCGGTCGGATACGCAGTATTTT
CASSLKAGARSDTQYF
>TRBJ2-5|TRBD1|.|TRBV30
TGTGCCTGGAGCGGGGACAGGGGCCAAGAGACCCAGTACTTC
CAWSGDRGQETQYF
>TRBJ1-1|TRBD1|.|TRBV6-2/TRBV6-3
TGTGCCAGCAGTTCCACGGTCGGGACAGGGAACACTGAAGCTTTCTTT
CASSSTVGTGNTEAFF
>TRBJ1-2|TRBD1|.|TRBV24-1
TGTGCCACCAGTGATTTGGACAGGGACTATGGCTACACCTTC
CATSDLDRDYGYTF
>TRBJ1-1|.|.|TRBV11-3
TGTGCCAGCAGCTTAGATTCGGCAGGTGAAGCTTTCTTT
CASSLDSAGEAFF
>TRBJ2-2|.|.|TRBV2
TGTGCCAGCAGTGTCATTGGGGGCGGGGAGCTGTTTTTT
CASSVIGGGELFF
>TRBJ1-1|TRBD1|.|TRBV6-2/TRBV6-3
TGTGCCAGCAGCAGCCTCGACAGGGCTAACACTGAAGCTTTCTTT
CASSSLDRANTEAFF
>TRBJ2-5|.|.|TRBV19
TGTGCCAGTAGCCGCAGGGCGCCCTCCCAAGAGACCCAGTACTTC
CASSRRAPSQETQYF
>TRBJ1-1|.|.|TRBV14
TGTGCCAGCAGCCAAGATCTTTGGGGGGGTGAAGCTTTCTTT
CASSQDLWGGEAFF
>TRBJ2-3|TRBD1|.|TRBV18
TGTGCCAGCTCACCCGGGACAGGGTCTACAGATACGCAGTATTTT
CASSPGTGSTDTQYF
>TRBJ2-5|.|.|TRBV18
TGTGCCAGCTCGCGGACGTCCCAAGAGACCCAGTACTTC
CASSRTSQETQYF
>TRBJ2-3|TRBD2|once|TRBV20-1
TGCAGTGCTAGAAGTCCCGGGGAGGGGACAGATACGCAGTATTTT
CSARSPGEGTDTQYF
>TRBJ1-1|.|.|TRBV10-3
TGTGCCATCAGTGAGTCTCTAGGGAGGGGAAGGGACACTGAAGCTTTCTTT
CAISESLGRGRDTEAFF
>TRBJ2-1|.|.|TRBV5-4
TGTGCCAGCAGCTTGGAGGGGGGGCTGAGGAATGAGCAGTTCTTC
CASSLEGGLRNEQFF
>TRBJ1-3|.|once|TRBV27
TGTGCCAGCTCTTCTTGGCGGGGGTCGTTAAGCTCTGGAAACACCATATATTTT
CASSSWRGSLSSGNTIYF
>TRBJ1-1|TRBD1|.|TRBV7-8
TGTGCCAGCAGCTCGTTATGGACAGGGAACACTGAAGCTTTCTTT
CASSSLWTGNTEAFF
>TRBJ1-5|.|.|TRBV3-1
TGTGCCAGCAGCCAAGGCGGGGAGTTCCAGCATTTT
CASSQGGEFQHF
>TRBJ1-1|.|.|TRBV20-1
TGCAGTGCTAGAGATAGACGGGCAGAAGCTGAAGCTTTCTTT
CSARDRRAEAEAFF
>TRBJ2-7|.|.|TRBV6-6
TGTGCCAGCAGTCACACTTACGAGCAGTACTTC
CASSHTYEQYF
>TRBJ2-7|.|.|TRBV6-2/TRBV6-3
TGTGCCAGCAGGATCCGGGCAGGGCATCCCTACGAGCAGTACTTC
CASRIRAGHPYEQYF
>TRBJ2-7|TRBD2|.|TRBV5-1
TGCGCCAGCAGCTCGCGGGGGGTCCTGACAGACGAGCAGTACTTC
CASSSRGVLTDEQYF
>TRBJ2-7|.|.|TRBV7-2
TGTGCCAGCAGCTCGAGCAGGGTATCCGAGCAGTACTTC
CASSSSRVSEQYF
>TRBJ1-3|.|.|TRBV6-5
TGTGCCAGCAGTTACGGGAGGTCTGGAAACACCATATATTTT
CASSYGRSGNTIYF
>TRBJ2-4|.|.|TRBV9
TGTGCCAGCAGCGTAGGGGTACGGCAAAACATTCAGTACTTC
CASSVGVRQNIQYF
>TRBJ1-2|.|few|TRBV29-1
TGCAGCGCTGGGGACACCCCCAATGGCTACACCTTC
CSAGDTPNGYTF
>TRBJ1-5|.|.|TRBV20-1
TGCAGTGCTAGAATAGTAGGAGGGGTATTCGGCAATCAGCCCCAGCATTTT
CSARIVGGVFGNQPQHF
>TRBJ2-3|TRBD2|once|TRBV28
TGTGCCAGCAGTTTATACGCTCGGGACTACGGCACAGATACGCAGTATTTT
CASSLYARDYGTDTQYF
>TRBJ2-7|.|few|TRBV28
TGTGCCAGCAGTACCGGGCCCACAGTCTACGAGCAGTACTTC
CASSTGPTVYEQYF
>TRBJ2-6|.|once|TRBV3-1
TGTGCCAGCAGCGCTCGAGGGGCCAACGTCCTGACTTTC
CASSARGANVLTF
>TRBJ2-7|TRBD1|.|TRBV5-1
TGCGCCAGCAGTCGCGGACAGGGAACAGACGAGCAGTACTTC
CASSRGQGTDEQYF
>TRBJ1-5|.|once|TRBV29-1
TGCAGCGCCCGGGACTCAAGCAATCAGCCCCAGCATTTT
CSARDSSNQPQHF
>TRBJ1-2|TRBD1|once|TRBV12-3/TRBV12-4
TGTGCCAGCACCCTGTGGACGGGACAGGGGGCAAATGGCTACACCTTC
CASTLWTGQGANGYTF
>TRBJ2-7|TRBD1|.|TRBV6-5
TGTGCCAGCAACAACAGGGGCACCTACGAGCAGTACTTC
CASNNRGTYEQYF
>TRBJ2-1|.|.|TRBV2
TGTGCCAGCAGACCCAGGGGTTCCTACAATGAGCAGTTCTTC
CASRPRGSYNEQFF
>TRBJ2-1|.|.|TRBV30
TGTGCCTGGAGTGCTCGGAGAGATGAGCAGTTCTTC
CAWSARRDEQFF
>TRBJ1-5|.|.|TRBV20-1
TGCAGTGCTAGAGGTCTAACAGGCCTCAATCAGCCCCAGCACTTT
CSARGLTGLNQPQHF
>TRBJ1-5|TRBD1|.|TRBV19
TGTGCCAGTAGTATAGATACAGGGGATAATCAGCCCCAGCATTTT
CASSIDTGDNQPQHF
>TRBJ1-4|TRBD1|.|TRBV4-1
TGCGCCAGCAGCCAAGGATGGAACAGGGGGTATGAAAAACTGTTTTTT
CASSQGWNRGYEKLFF
>TRBJ2-3|.|.|TRBV4-3
TGCGCCAGCAGCCAAGAAAAGGCTCAGGGGATGCAGTATTTT
CASSQEKAQGMQYF
>TRBJ2-3|TRBD1|once|TRBV6-5
TGTGCCAGCAGTTACTCGTACGGACAGGGGTACACAGATACGCAGTATTTT
CASSYSYGQGYTDTQYF
>TRBJ2-3|.|.|TRBV5-1
TGCGCCAGCAGCTTGGATAGCAGGACCAGCACAGATACGCAGTATTTT
CASSLDSRTSTDTQYF
>TRBJ2-7|.|.|TRBV7-2
TGTGCCAGCAGCTCCCGGGGTCAGTCCTACGAGCAGTACTTC
CASSSRGQSYEQYF
>TRBJ1-1|TRBD1|.|TRBV20-1
TGCAGTATGAGGATGACAGGGTCCACTGAAGCTTTCTTT
CSMRMTGSTEAFF